This T cell receptor (beta chain) appears in the sequencing data of a study of shared clonotypes between healthy human individuals. Donors were healthy HIV-negative adults without recently reported acute infections or vaccinations. Assay execution took place at the deep level. Every subset had its genomic DNA shared out evenly among several immunoSEQ plates. This table comes from immunoSEQ multiplex PCR, and its TCRdb copy is limited to in-frame clones, with some not included. The sample carries about 2 million clones, 85% to 95% recorded once. Germline CDR1 reads GTSNPN; CDR2 reads SVGIG (reference sequence). The V and J ends lost 5 bases and 6 bases, in that order; junction bases with no gene match: 7. The CDR3 is made up of 14 amino acids.

Source material: naive CD4+ T cells sorted from blood. Subset denoted: CD45RA+ positively selected. This TCR derives from a man between 18 and 35 years old in good health. V and J are TRBV30 and TRBJ2-2, with 9 bases identical to TRBD1. CDR3 in DNA: TGTGCCTGGGACGTGGGACAGGGTTCCGGGGAGCTGTTTTTT. This encodes CAWDVGQGSGELFF.